The 24 T cell receptor beta chains below all came from one sample that was sequenced in a study of blood T cell repertoires in COVID-19. The assay was immunoSEQ multiplex PCR, and TCRdb's table has in-frame clones only and misses some. In the table there are a few hundred thousand clones, 75% to 95% of which are singletons. The sample comprised peripheral blood. The receptors here all came from a woman in her twenties or thirties with COVID-19, enrolled during active disease.

The V and J genes are TRBV18 and TRBJ2-3; 12 nucleotides line up with TRBD2. V was clipped by 6 bases and J by 2 bases; unmatched bases: 9. Germline assignment: CDR1 KGHSH and CDR2 LQKENI. This CDR3 is 17 amino acids long. CDR3 loop: CASSSTWTSGATDTQYF. CDR3 sequence (DNA): TGTGCCAGCTCCAGCACCTGGACTAGCGGGGCCACAGATACGCAGTATTTT.

V and J are TRBV10-3 and TRBJ2-7, with 7 bases that match TRBD1. The germline CDR1 and CDR2 sequences are ENHRY and SYGVKD. V lost 5 bases to trimming and J lost 6 bases; unmatched junction nucleotides: 7. The CDR3 covers 13 residues. As DNA, the CDR3 is TGTGCCATCAGTAAGGGGGCGGAACCCGAGCAGTACTTC. This codes for CAISKGAEPEQYF.

J is TRBJ1-3 and V is TRBV2; D unclear. Trimming stripped 8 bases from V and 0 bases from J, with 11 bases between. The CDR3 has 14 amino acids. CDR1 is SNHLY and CDR2 is FYNNEI in the germline V gene. The CDR3 sequence: CASGGESSGNTIYF. The CDR3 DNA follows: TGTGCCAGCGGTGGGGAGAGCTCTGGAAACACCATATATTTT.

This chain links TRBV5-1 with TRBJ1-1; D perhaps matches TRBD1 (5 bases). V shed 0 bases and J shed 5 bases, with 14 bases lying between them. Germline values: CDR1 SGHRS, CDR2 YFSETQ. This CDR3 is 15 amino acids long. As DNA, the CDR3 is TGCGCCAGCAGCTTGGTGCAGGGTGCTTCGACTGAAGCTTTCTTT. Residues: CASSLVQGASTEAFF. The whole variable domain, remainder taken from reference TRBV5-1 and TRBJ1-1, is KAGVTQTPRYLIKTRGQQVTLSCSPISGHRSVSWYQQTPGQGLQFLFEYFSETQRNKGNFPGRFSGRQFSNSRSEMNVSTLELGDSALYLCASSLVQGASTEAFFGQGTRLTVV.

The chain recombines TRBV11-2 with TRBJ2-3; no reliable D call. Germline V lookup: CDR1 SGHAT, CDR2 FQNNGV. Trimming shortened V by 1 base and J by 5 bases, and 4 bases separated the two germline ends. The CDR3 has 12 amino acids. Here the CDR3 reads CASSLALDTQYF. DNA for the CDR3: TGTGCCAGCAGCTTAGCCTTAGATACGCAGTATTTT.

The chain recombines TRBV19 with TRBJ1-5; possibly TRBD1 for D (5 bases). The V end lost 3 bases, the J end lost 5 bases, and 8 bases lay between the germline ends. The length of the CDR3 is 13 residues. Germline CDR1 LNHDA, CDR2 SQIVND (reference sequence). The CDR3 nucleotides read TGTGCCAGTAGTATCGGGGGTTATCAGCCCCAGCATTTT. Protein sequence: CASSIGGYQPQHF.

This clone was seen just once. The genes are TRBV27 and TRBJ1-4; D is perhaps TRBD1 (5 bases). The germline gives CDR1 MNHEY, CDR2 SMNVEV (reference sequence). V was clipped by 6 bases and J by 4 bases, with 12 bases between them. The CDR3 is 14 residues long. The CDR3 here is CASSPDRLNEKLFF. For the CDR3, the DNA is TGTGCCAGCAGCCCTGACAGACTTAATGAAAAACTGTTTTTT.

A few counts support this clone. V gene TRBV6-5 combines with J gene TRBJ2-7; 8 bases fit TRBD2. V lost 6 bases and J lost 2; bases outside the gene matches: 6. The CDR3 has 14 residues. CDR1 MNHEY and CDR2 SVGAGI come from the germline V gene. In DNA form, the CDR3 reads TGTGCCAGCAGACTAACTAGCGGCCCCTACGAGCAGTACTTC. Its protein product is CASRLTSGPYEQYF.

The V gene is TRBV5-6, the J gene TRBJ2-3; TRBD2 aligns across 9 bases. Germline lookup yields CDR1 SGHDT and CDR2 YYEEEE. V trimming: 3 bases; J trimming: 1 base; junction bases outside the gene matches: 3. CDR3 size: 15 residues. The CDR3 here is CASSYRLAGTDTQYF. DNA of the CDR3: TGTGCCAGCAGCTACCGACTAGCGGGCACAGATACGCAGTATTTT. Combining the CDR3 with reference TRBV5-6 and TRBJ2-3 gives the whole variable domain DAGVTQSPTHLIKTRGQQVTLRCSPKSGHDTVSWYQQALGQGPQFIFQYYEEEERQRGNFPDRFSGHQFPNYSSELNVNALLLGDSALYLCASSYRLAGTDTQYFGPGTRLTVL.

The V call is TRBV5-1, the J call TRBJ2-7; 7 nucleotides agree with TRBD1. Germline trimming cut 4 bases from V and 5 bases from J; bases unmatched to any gene: 12. This CDR3 has 15 amino acids. CDR1 and CDR2 from the germline V gene are SGHRS and YFSETQ. This chain's CDR3 is CASSTGPGTVNEQYF. The CDR3 DNA reads TGCGCCAGCAGCACGGGTCCCGGGACAGTAAACGAGCAGTACTTC.

Written as DNA, the CDR3 is TGCAGCGTTGAAGATCCCGGGGTCGGTGGCTACACCTTC. Amino acid sequence: CSVEDPGVGGYTF. The gene calls are TRBV29-1 and TRBJ1-2; D gene unclear. The length of the CDR3 is 13 residues. V was cut by 0 bases and J by 7 bases, with 12 bases left in between. Per germline, CDR1 SQVTM and CDR2 ANQGSEA.

This sequence joins TRBV19 and TRBJ2-1; TRBD2 matches at 12 bases. Germline assignment: CDR1 LNHDA and CDR2 SQIVND (reference sequence). The V and J ends lost 4 bases and 8 bases, in that order; junction bases with no gene match: 6. This CDR3 contains 15 residues. The CDR3 loop reads CASSTTSGSRYEQFF. In nucleotides, the CDR3 is TGTGCCAGTAGTACGACTAGCGGGAGTAGGTATGAGCAGTTCTTC.

The gene calls are TRBV29-1 and TRBJ2-1; no definite D call. Germline assignment: CDR1 SQVTM and CDR2 ANQGSEA. V gave up 4 bases and J gave up 5 bases, with 3 bases separating them. The CDR3 totals 10 residues. CDR3 amino acids: CSVVDNEQFF. The CDR3 region has the DNA TGCAGCGTTGTAGACAATGAGCAGTTCTTC.

V and J are TRBV2 and TRBJ1-6; unclear D gene. This CDR3 spans 14 amino acids. V was clipped by 1 base and J by 10 bases, with 11 bases between them. Germline V gene lookup returns CDR1 SNHLY and CDR2 FYNNEI. In DNA form, the CDR3 reads TGTGCCAGCAGTGAAGTCAGGAGGAGCTCACCCCTCCACTTT. It encodes CASSEVRRSSPLHF.

This sequence joins TRBV10-3 and TRBJ1-6, with 9 bases identical to TRBD1. This CDR3 region has 16 residues. The germline V gene encodes CDR1 ENHRY and CDR2 SYGVKD. Germline trimming cut 11 bases from V and 0 bases from J; bases unmatched to any gene: 8. Here the CDR3 reads CASGDRASSYNSPLHF. The CDR3 DNA follows: TGTGCCTCGGGGGACAGGGCAAGCTCCTATAATTCACCCCTCCACTTT.

This rearrangement joins TRBV5-8 to TRBJ1-2; D unresolved. Germline V gene lookup returns CDR1 SGHTS and CDR2 YDEGEE. V lost 1 base to trimming and J lost 5 bases, with 12 bases between them. The CDR3 totals 14 residues. CDR3 amino acids: CASSLPGKSYGYTF. CDR3 sequence (DNA): TGTGCCAGCAGCTTGCCCGGGAAGTCTTATGGCTACACCTTC.

The rearrangement links TRBV12-3 or TRBV12-4 to TRBJ1-1; 8 bases line up with TRBD1. The ends lost 6 bases at V and 9 bases at J; junction bases unmatched: 9. This CDR3 contains 13 residues. This chain's CDR3 is CASSQLQGAQAFF. The CDR3, as DNA: TGTGCCAGCAGCCAACTTCAGGGGGCTCAAGCTTTCTTT.

This clone was detected only a few times. The chain recombines TRBV7-8 with TRBJ2-2, with D maybe TRBD1 (6 bases). The CDR3 length is 17 residues. The ends were cut back, 2 bases at V and 0 bases at J, with 13 bases in the middle. Germline assignment: CDR1 SGHVS and CDR2 FQNEAQ. DNA of the CDR3: TGTGCCAGCAGCTTAACTAGTTCAGGGGCGAACACCGGGGAGCTGTTTTTT. This translates into CASSLTSSGANTGELFF.

The genes are TRBV11-3 and TRBJ2-3; possible D gene TRBD2, 5 bases. The length of the CDR3 is 14 residues. The germline CDR1 and CDR2 sequences are SGHNT and YENEEA. The germline V and J ends were trimmed by 5 bases and 6 bases, with 15 bases remaining between them. The CDR3 nucleotides are TGTGCCAGCAGCGATACTTCGGGGTTCGATACGCAGTATTTT. It encodes CASSDTSGFDTQYF. The full variable domain, its missing parts supplied by reference TRBV11-3 and TRBJ2-3, is EAGVVQSPRYKIIEKKQPVAFWCNPISGHNTLYWYLQNLGQGPELLIRYENEEAVDDSQLPKDRFSAERLKGVDSTLKIQPAELGDSAVYLCASSDTSGFDTQYFGPGTRLTVL.

The chain joins TRBV5-5 to TRBJ2-1, with TRBD2 as a possible D gene (5 bases). Germline V gene lookup returns CDR1 SGHKS and CDR2 YYEKEE (reference sequence). CDR3 length: 15 residues. Trimming removed 2 bases at V and 0 bases at J, with 9 bases between. The CDR3 sequence is CASSLLALSYNEQFF. CDR3 bases: TGTGCCAGCAGCTTATTAGCGCTCTCCTACAATGAGCAGTTCTTC.

In regard to this clone: The junction departs from the called germline gene at one end, perhaps through a read error. The chain uses TRBV5-1 and TRBJ2-7; 8 nucleotides match TRBD2. There are 14 residues in the CDR3. From germline, CDR1 is SGHRS and CDR2 YFSETQ. CDR3 nucleotide sequence: TGCGCCAGCAGCTTGGCGGGAGGGCCCTATGAGCAGTACTTC. It is translated as CASSLAGGPYEQYF.

This chain connects TRBV28 to TRBJ1-1; D unresolved. Between the trimmed V and J ends, which lost 6 bases and 4 bases, there was a span of 9 bases. The germline V gene encodes CDR1 MDHEN and CDR2 SYDVKM. This CDR3 spans 12 amino acids. The CDR3 loop is CASRRWATEAFF. CDR3 DNA sequence: TGTGCCAGCAGACGATGGGCCACTGAAGCTTTCTTT.

This chain joins TRBV4-1 and TRBJ1-6; D may be TRBD1 (5 bases). Germline V CDR1 and CDR2: MGHRA, YSYEKL. The CDR3 loop spans 15 amino acids. Trimming shortened V by 4 bases and J by 6 bases, and 13 bases separated the two germline ends. The CDR3: CASSLLPTANSPLHF. For the CDR3, the DNA is TGCGCCAGCAGCCTCCTACCGACAGCTAATTCACCCCTCCACTTT.

The chain combines TRBV20-1 with TRBJ2-1; 11 bases fit TRBD2. CDR3 size: 15 residues. V was clipped by 3 bases and J by 6 bases; unmatched bases: 7. Germline V lookup: CDR1 DFQATT, CDR2 SNEGSKA (reference sequence). Here the CDR3 DNA reads TGCAGTGCTAGTTATGTGACTAGCGGGACCAATGAGCAGTTCTTC. Translating gives CSASYVTSGTNEQFF.